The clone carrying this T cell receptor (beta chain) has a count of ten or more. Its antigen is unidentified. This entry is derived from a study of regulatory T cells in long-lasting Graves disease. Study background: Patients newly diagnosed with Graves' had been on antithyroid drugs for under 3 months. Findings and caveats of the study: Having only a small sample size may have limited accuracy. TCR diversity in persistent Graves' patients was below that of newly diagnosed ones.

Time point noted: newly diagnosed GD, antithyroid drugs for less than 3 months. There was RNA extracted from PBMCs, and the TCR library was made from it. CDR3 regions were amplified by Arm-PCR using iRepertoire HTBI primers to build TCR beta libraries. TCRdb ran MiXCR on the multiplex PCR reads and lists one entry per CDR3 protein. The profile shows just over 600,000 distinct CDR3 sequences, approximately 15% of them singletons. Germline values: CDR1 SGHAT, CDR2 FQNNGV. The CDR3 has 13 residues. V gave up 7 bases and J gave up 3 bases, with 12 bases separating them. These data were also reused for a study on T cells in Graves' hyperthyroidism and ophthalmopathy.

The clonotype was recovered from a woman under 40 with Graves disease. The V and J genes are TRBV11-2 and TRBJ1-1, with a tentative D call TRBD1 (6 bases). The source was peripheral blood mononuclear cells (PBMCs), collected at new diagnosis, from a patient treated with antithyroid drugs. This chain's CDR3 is CASTLTGHTEAFF. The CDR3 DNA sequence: TGTGCCAGCACCCTTACAGGGCACACTGAAGCTTTCTTT.